Below, one T cell receptor (beta chain) is given with its context. The antigen is unknown. Germline CDR1 and CDR2: SNHLY and FYNNEI. The V end was cut by 3 bases, the J end by 11 bases, with 13 bases between. The CDR3 has 12 residues. Libraries were prepared by immunoSEQ multiplex PCR; TCRdb keeps only in-frame clonotypes and omits some of them. The sample includes 75,000 to 95,000 clones, roughly 80% seen only once; the top ten take approximately 7.1%. As for time point: pretreatment peripheral blood. The sample originates from a study of PD-L1 blockade in urothelial cancer. Study-level background: Patients commenced intravenous atezolizumab, 1,200 mg every 3 weeks, in 2014. In terms of prior chemotherapy, patients had received 0 to 3 regimens. Blood analyses occurred 3 weeks (second dose) and 6 weeks post treatment start. Study-wide results and limits: Tumor-associated blood clones were expanded more by durable-benefit patients at 3 weeks.

The receptor's source is a middle-aged man with urothelial cancer. This sample comprised PBMCs, obtained around atezolizumab (anti-PD-L1) treatment. The V gene is TRBV2, the J gene TRBJ1-1, with D possibly TRBD1 on 6 matching bases. CDR3 sequence: CASSDDRLGAFF. The CDR3 coding sequence is TGTGCCAGCAGTGACGACAGGCTGGGGGCTTTCTTT.